Shown below are 4 T cell receptor beta chains from a single sample sequenced in a study of T-cell reconstitution after alpha-beta-depleted transplantation in children. Unique molecular identifiers tagged the TCRbeta library. MiXCR, applied by TCRdb to the PCR reads, yields one record per CDR3 protein. The table has about 360,000 distinct CDR3 sequences, roughly 13% seen once. Sequencing was performed on PBMCs, taken from the stem cell graft. Receptors originate from a human donor who donated a stem cell graft to a child with Fanconi anemia.

This clonotype was observed a handful of times. The rearrangement uses TRBV7-2 and TRBJ2-2, with a tentative D call TRBD2 (6 bases). The V end lost 1 base, the J end lost 5 bases, and 14 bases lay between the germline ends. The CDR3 spans 16 residues. The V gene's germline CDR1 is SGHTA and CDR2 FQGNSA. CDR3 sequence reads: CASSLGWRGTTGELFF. The CDR3 nucleotides read TGTGCCAGCAGCTTAGGGTGGAGGGGAACAACCGGGGAGCTGTTTTTT.

This clonotype has a handful of counts. A read error is possible here, since a much larger clone lies one base away. This rearrangement joins TRBV6-6 to TRBJ1-1; D is undetermined. The CDR3 is 13 amino acids. V lost 4 bases to trimming and J lost 2 bases, with 8 bases between them. From germline, CDR1 is MNHNY and CDR2 SVGAGI (reference sequence). The CDR3 spells CASSFQINTEAFF. The CDR3 nucleotides are TGTGCCAGCAGTTTCCAGATAAACACTGAAGCTTTCTTT.

This clonotype was counted a single time. This sequence joins TRBV12-3 or TRBV12-4 and TRBJ2-5, with 11 bases that match TRBD2. The length of the CDR3 is 14 residues. The ends lost 6 bases at V and 4 bases at J; junction bases unmatched: 4. This CDR3 reads CASRLTSGAETQYF. Written as DNA, the CDR3 is TGTGCCAGCAGACTGACTAGCGGGGCAGAGACCCAGTACTTC.

The chain has TRBV2 and TRBJ2-7; D is possibly TRBD1 (6 bases). This CDR3 region has 15 residues. Trimming left V 3 bases short and J 4 bases short, with 16 bases between. The V gene's germline CDR1 is SNHLY and CDR2 FYNNEI. CDR3 in amino acids: CASSDPWGPSYEQYV. In DNA, the CDR3 is TGTGCCAGCAGTGATCCGTGGGGGCCCTCGTACGAGCAGTACGTC.